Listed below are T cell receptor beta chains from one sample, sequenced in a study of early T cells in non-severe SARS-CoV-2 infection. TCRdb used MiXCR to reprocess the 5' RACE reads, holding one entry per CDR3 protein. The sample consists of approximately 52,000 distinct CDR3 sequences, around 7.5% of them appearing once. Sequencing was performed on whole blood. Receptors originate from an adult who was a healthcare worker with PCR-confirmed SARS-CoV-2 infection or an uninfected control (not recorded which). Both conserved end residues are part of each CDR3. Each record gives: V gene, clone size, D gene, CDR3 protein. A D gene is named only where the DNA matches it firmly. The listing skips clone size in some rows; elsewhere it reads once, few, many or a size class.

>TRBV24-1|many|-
CATSDLQGINTEAFF
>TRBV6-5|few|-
CASSYSNEQFF
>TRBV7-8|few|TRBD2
CASSRDYLIGGFF
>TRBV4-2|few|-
CASSQGEVRSNQPQHF
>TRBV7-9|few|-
CASSYTTDEKGAFF
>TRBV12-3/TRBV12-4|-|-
CASNPTGNGEQYF
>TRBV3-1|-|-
CASSQYLQTYEQYF
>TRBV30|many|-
CAWQVSYEQYF
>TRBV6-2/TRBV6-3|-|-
CASSISDYGYTF
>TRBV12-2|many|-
CASRGQGPVYQPQHF
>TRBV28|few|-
CTVQGSYNEQFF
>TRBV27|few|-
CASSLLRQTSYNEQFF
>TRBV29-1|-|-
CSVAGSPSSYEQYF
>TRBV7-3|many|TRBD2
CASSLIRGDEQFF
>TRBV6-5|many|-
CASSQGRGGEQFF
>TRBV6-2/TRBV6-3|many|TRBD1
CASSSGTGNYEQYF
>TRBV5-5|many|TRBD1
CASSRDSSNQPQHF
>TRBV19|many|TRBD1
CASRGQANSNQPQHF
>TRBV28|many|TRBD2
CASSSPGTSGDNEQFF
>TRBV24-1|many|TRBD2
CATSDPGTSGRRYNEQFF
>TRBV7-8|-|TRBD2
CASSLTSGGAGELFF
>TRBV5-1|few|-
CASSLVTAGNTDTQYF
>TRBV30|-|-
CAWSVRGPGELFF
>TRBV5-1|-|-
CASTPPGTEQFF
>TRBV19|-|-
CASSIARAGANVLTF
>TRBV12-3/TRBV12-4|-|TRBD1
CASSHRTGAGSPLHF
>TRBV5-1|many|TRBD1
CASSGGQGGQPQHF